This T cell receptor beta chain was sequenced in a study of blood T cell repertoires in COVID-19. As for the study in general: Acute and convalescent COVID-19 samples came from the United States, Italy and Spain.

V lost 6 bases and J 6 bases, leaving 8 bases between the germline ends. Germline V gene data show CDR1 as MNHEY and CDR2 as SVGAGI. The CDR3 runs to 12 residues. Here immunoSEQ multiplex PCR was the method, and the copy in TCRdb shows in-frame clones only, minus some. The sample holds a few hundred thousand clones; 75% to 90% are singletons and the top ten take roughly 3.7%. V usage is TRBV6-5 and J usage is TRBJ2-2; no firm D call. Sequenced: PBMCs or T cells enriched from blood (not recorded which). The sequence was collected from a woman between 18 and 30 years old in a cohort exposed to, infected with or recovered from COVID-19 (not recorded which). The CDR3 reads CASSSSPGELFF. For the CDR3, the DNA is TGTGCCAGCAGCAGTTCCCCCGGGGAGCTGTTTTTT.